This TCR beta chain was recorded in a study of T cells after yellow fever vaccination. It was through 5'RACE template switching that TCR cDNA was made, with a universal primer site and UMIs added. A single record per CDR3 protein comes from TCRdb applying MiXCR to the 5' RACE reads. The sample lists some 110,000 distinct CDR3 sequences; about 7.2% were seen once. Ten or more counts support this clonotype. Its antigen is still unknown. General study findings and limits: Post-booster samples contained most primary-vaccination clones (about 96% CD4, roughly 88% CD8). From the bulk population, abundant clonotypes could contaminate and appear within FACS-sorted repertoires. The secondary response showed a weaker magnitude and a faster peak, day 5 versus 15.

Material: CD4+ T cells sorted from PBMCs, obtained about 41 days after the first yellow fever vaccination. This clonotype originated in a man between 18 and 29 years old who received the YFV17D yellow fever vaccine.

The CDR3 bases are TGCAGTGCTAGAGGAGGCCCAGCCGAAGATACGCAGTATTTT. Encoded protein: CSARGGPAEDTQYF. The chain links TRBV20-1 to TRBJ2-3; no reliable D call. Germline V CDR1 and CDR2: DFQATT, SNEGSKA (reference sequence). Trimming removed 1 base from V and 5 bases from J, with 13 bases in between. There are 14 residues in the CDR3.